This T cell receptor (beta chain) is drawn from a study of response to subunit inactivated influenza vaccine. Whole-study results and caveats: Seasonal influenza vaccination, on each occasion, was suggested by the authors to recruit few new T cells.

CDR1 is SGHVS, CDR2 FQNEAQ, per germline. The CDR3 has 18 residues. Trimming removed 7 bases from V and 0 bases from J; junction bases left unmatched: 11. In this sample, this clonotype turned up a few times. Its antigen remains unknown. In TCRdb, the RT-PCR reads were re-called with MiXCR into one record per CDR3 protein. The sample lists a few hundred thousand distinct CDR3 sequences, 12% to 15% occurring once. The origin of this receptor is a man aged 50-60 years who received an inactivated influenza vaccine. Sequences were derived from PBMCs from blood, sampled 11 to 12 days after vaccination. The chain joins TRBV7-8 to TRBJ1-4, with 10 nucleotides matching TRBD1. CDR3 loop: CASTRSPTGGSTNEKLFF. The DNA of the CDR3 is TGTGCCAGCACCCGTTCACCGACAGGGGGCTCAACTAATGAAAAACTGTTTTTT.